One sample yielded the 18 T cell receptor beta chains listed below, sequenced in a study of shared clonotypes between healthy human individuals. The repertoire was sequenced with immunoSEQ multiplex PCR; TCRdb's copy has only in-frame clones and lacks some. Here the sample spans about 490,000 clones, roughly 85% being singletons. Sequencing input: PBMCs. All receptors come from a woman between 40 and 50 years old in good health. Some clones in this sample may be carry-over from other donors' samples.

This clone was detected a few times. The chain joins TRBV5-5 to TRBJ2-7; 8 nucleotides match TRBD1. The CDR3 extends over 17 amino acids. Germline CDR1 is SGHKS and CDR2 is YYEKEE (reference sequence). Losses at the gene ends were 0 bases for V and 3 bases for J; bases not matched to a gene: 11. The CDR3 loop reads CASSLGLDRGVVYEQYF. For the CDR3, the DNA is TGTGCCAGCAGCTTGGGACTCGACAGGGGCGTTGTCTACGAGCAGTACTTC.

V and J are TRBV7-9 and TRBJ2-3; 15 bases are shared with TRBD2. Germline V gene data show CDR1 as SEHNR and CDR2 as FQNEAQ (reference sequence). Trimming took 5 bases from V and 5 from J; bases not matched to a gene: 8. The CDR3 covers 17 residues. CDR3 bases: TGTGCCAGCAGCCCTGGACTAGCGGGAGGGGTGAGAGATACGCAGTATTTT. Translation gives CASSPGLAGGVRDTQYF.

The gene calls are TRBV10-3 and TRBJ2-5; TRBD2 might be the D (5 bases). V was trimmed by 2 bases and J by 2 bases, leaving 6 bases between them. The CDR3 extends over 13 amino acids. Germline-derived CDR1 and CDR2 are ENHRY and SYGVKD. CDR3 nucleotide sequence: TGTGCCATCAGTGAGCGGGAACAAGAGACCCAGTACTTC. Translating it yields CAISEREQETQYF.

The chain couples TRBV7-8 to TRBJ2-6, with a weak D call TRBD1 (5 bases). Germline loops: CDR1 SGHVS, CDR2 FQNEAQ. The CDR3 spans 17 residues. V was pared by 5 bases and J by 3 bases, with 17 bases between. The CDR3 DNA sequence: TGTGCCAGCAGCCAAAAATTTCCAGGGTATGGGGCCAACGTCCTGACTTTC. Its protein is CASSQKFPGYGANVLTF.

This chain connects TRBV2 to TRBJ2-3; D unclear. Trimming took 6 bases from V and 5 from J, leaving 9 bases between them. The CDR3 length is 12 residues. Looked up from germline, CDR1 is SNHLY and CDR2 is FYNNEI. The CDR3 loop is CASSSLEDTQYF. The DNA of the CDR3 is TGTGCCAGCAGCTCACTTGAAGATACGCAGTATTTT.

This clone was seen only once. This chain's CDR3 is CASSLGAGGGETQYF. In DNA, the CDR3 is TGCGCCAGCAGCTTGGGAGCGGGAGGAGGTGAGACCCAGTACTTC. The chain couples TRBV5-1 to TRBJ2-5, with 9 bases that match TRBD2. This CDR3 spans 15 amino acids. V lost 0 bases, J lost 5 bases, and 5 bases stayed unmatched. The germline gives CDR1 SGHRS, CDR2 YFSETQ.

The chain recombines TRBV28 with TRBJ2-2, with 7 positions matching TRBD2. Germline V gene sequence: CDR1 MDHEN, CDR2 SYDVKM. With 6 bases clipped from V and 2 bases from J, the junction kept 3 bases outside the gene matches. This CDR3 comprises 14 residues. The CDR3 bases are TGTGCCAGCAGGACTAGCAGCAACACCGGGGAGCTGTTTTTT. Translated: CASRTSSNTGELFF.

The chain employs TRBV7-2 and TRBJ2-7; 8 nucleotides line up with TRBD2. With 5 bases clipped from V and 5 bases from J, the junction kept 11 bases outside the gene matches. The CDR3 runs 15 residues. From germline, CDR1 is SGHTA and CDR2 FQGNSA. CDR3 loop: CASSLMSSGENEQYF. The CDR3 nucleotides are TGTGCCAGCAGCCTTATGAGTAGCGGGGAAAACGAGCAGTACTTC.

This chain connects TRBV6-4 to TRBJ2-2, with D uncertain. This CDR3 region has 15 residues. V lost 0 bases and J 2 bases, leaving 7 bases between the germline ends. Per germline, CDR1 MRHNA and CDR2 SNTAGT. The CDR3 spells CASSDSASNTGELFF. The CDR3 region has the DNA TGTGCCAGCAGTGACTCGGCCTCTAACACCGGGGAGCTGTTTTTT.

The chain recombines TRBV7-2 with TRBJ2-7, with D uncertain. Germline CDR1 and CDR2: SGHTA and FQGNSA. V lost 0 bases and J lost 6, with 9 bases in between. This CDR3 is built from 13 residues. Here the CDR3 reads CASSLALEVEQYF. The CDR3 nucleotides read TGTGCCAGCAGCTTAGCCCTCGAGGTCGAGCAGTACTTC.

This chain joins TRBV4-1 and TRBJ2-3; TRBD2 agrees at 8 bases. V lost 1 base, J lost 2 bases, and 2 bases stayed unmatched. CDR1 is MGHRA and CDR2 is YSYEKL in the germline V gene. This CDR3 comprises 15 residues. The CDR3 bases are TGCGCCAGCAGCCAAGTGGGACTAGTCACAGATACGCAGTATTTT. Translation: CASSQVGLVTDTQYF.

Turning to this clone: The junction shows a germline mismatch at one end, possibly a read error. The chain recombines TRBV5-1 with TRBJ2-2; 9 bases line up with TRBD2. This CDR3 contains 16 residues. Per germline, CDR1 SGHRS and CDR2 YFSETQ. In DNA form, the CDR3 reads TGCGCCAGCAGCTTGGGCCCTAGCGGGAACTCCGGGGAGCTGTTTTTT. It encodes CASSLGPSGNSGELFF. Using reference TRBV5-1 and TRBJ2-2 for the parts outside the CDR3, the full variable domain is KAGVTQTPRYLIKTRGQQVTLSCSPISGHRSVSWYQQTPGQGLQFLFEYFSETQRNKGNFPGRFSGRQFSNSRSEMNVSTLELGDSALYLCASSLGPSGNSGELFFGEGSRLTVL.

The CDR3 DNA sequence: TGCAGCGTTGGGGGAGCTTCGAACACCGGGGAGCTGTTTTTT. Translating it yields CSVGGASNTGELFF. V gene TRBV29-1 combines with J gene TRBJ2-2, with D perhaps matching TRBD2 (5 bases). This CDR3 has 14 amino acids. The V gene's germline CDR1 is SQVTM and CDR2 ANQGSEA. Trimming pared 4 bases from V and 0 bases from J, leaving 9 bases between.

The chain combines TRBV2 with TRBJ2-3; 10 bases map to TRBD2. The CDR3 has 15 residues. V shed 5 bases and J 9 bases; nucleotides not matched to a gene: 11. CDR1 and CDR2 (germline): SNHLY, FYNNEI. Here the CDR3 DNA reads TGTGCCAGCAGTCCCGTAGCGGGAGGTCGGGGGACGCAGTATTTT. This sequence encodes CASSPVAGGRGTQYF. Together with reference TRBV2 and TRBJ2-3, the CDR3 gives the full variable domain: EPEVTQTPSHQVTQMGQEVILRCVPISNHLYFYWYRQILGQKVEFLVSFYNNEISEKSEIFDDQFSVERPDGSNFTLKIRSTKLEDSAMYFCASSPVAGGRGTQYFGPGTRLTVL.

The chain couples TRBV2 to TRBJ1-4; D unresolved. CDR1 and CDR2 (germline): SNHLY, FYNNEI. V was shortened by 6 bases and J by 8 bases, with 7 bases between the two germline ends. The CDR3 is 11 amino acids. In DNA form, the CDR3 reads TGTGCCAGCAGGGGGTGGGAAAAACTGTTTTTT. Its protein product is CASRGWEKLFF.

The sample holds many counts of this clone. The chain uses TRBV28 and TRBJ2-3, with 9 bases aligning to TRBD1. CDR1 is MDHEN and CDR2 is SYDVKM in the germline V gene. The CDR3 runs 15 residues. J gave up 2 bases and V 3 bases, and 3 bases lay outside the gene matches. The CDR3, as DNA: TGTGCCAGCAGTTTCGGGACAGGGACCACAGATACGCAGTATTTT. Translated: CASSFGTGTTDTQYF.

The CDR3 here is CASSESPASYEQYF. In nucleotides, the CDR3 is TGCGCCAGCAGTGAGTCCCCGGCCTCCTACGAGCAGTACTTC. The J gene is TRBJ2-7, the V gene TRBV10-1; no clear D. This CDR3 has 14 amino acids. Per the germline V gene, CDR1 is WNHNN and CDR2 is SYGVQD (reference sequence). The V end was cut by 0 bases, the J end by 0 bases, with 6 bases between.

The CDR3 DNA is TGTGCCTGGAGTCCCGTGGTAGTTGATTCACCCCTCCACTTT. Residues: CAWSPVVVDSPLHF. The rearrangement uses TRBV30 and TRBJ1-6; D gene ambiguous. The CDR3 runs 14 residues. V lost 2 bases to trimming and J lost 8 bases, with 13 bases between them. CDR1 is GTSNPN, CDR2 SVGIG, per germline (reference sequence). Drawing the rest from reference TRBV30 and TRBJ1-6, the complete variable domain is SQTIHQWPATLVQPVGSPLSLECTVEGTSNPNLYWYRQAAGRGLQLLFYSVGIGQISSEVPQNLSASRPQDRQFILSSKKLLLSDSGFYLCAWSPVVVDSPLHFGNGTRLTVT.